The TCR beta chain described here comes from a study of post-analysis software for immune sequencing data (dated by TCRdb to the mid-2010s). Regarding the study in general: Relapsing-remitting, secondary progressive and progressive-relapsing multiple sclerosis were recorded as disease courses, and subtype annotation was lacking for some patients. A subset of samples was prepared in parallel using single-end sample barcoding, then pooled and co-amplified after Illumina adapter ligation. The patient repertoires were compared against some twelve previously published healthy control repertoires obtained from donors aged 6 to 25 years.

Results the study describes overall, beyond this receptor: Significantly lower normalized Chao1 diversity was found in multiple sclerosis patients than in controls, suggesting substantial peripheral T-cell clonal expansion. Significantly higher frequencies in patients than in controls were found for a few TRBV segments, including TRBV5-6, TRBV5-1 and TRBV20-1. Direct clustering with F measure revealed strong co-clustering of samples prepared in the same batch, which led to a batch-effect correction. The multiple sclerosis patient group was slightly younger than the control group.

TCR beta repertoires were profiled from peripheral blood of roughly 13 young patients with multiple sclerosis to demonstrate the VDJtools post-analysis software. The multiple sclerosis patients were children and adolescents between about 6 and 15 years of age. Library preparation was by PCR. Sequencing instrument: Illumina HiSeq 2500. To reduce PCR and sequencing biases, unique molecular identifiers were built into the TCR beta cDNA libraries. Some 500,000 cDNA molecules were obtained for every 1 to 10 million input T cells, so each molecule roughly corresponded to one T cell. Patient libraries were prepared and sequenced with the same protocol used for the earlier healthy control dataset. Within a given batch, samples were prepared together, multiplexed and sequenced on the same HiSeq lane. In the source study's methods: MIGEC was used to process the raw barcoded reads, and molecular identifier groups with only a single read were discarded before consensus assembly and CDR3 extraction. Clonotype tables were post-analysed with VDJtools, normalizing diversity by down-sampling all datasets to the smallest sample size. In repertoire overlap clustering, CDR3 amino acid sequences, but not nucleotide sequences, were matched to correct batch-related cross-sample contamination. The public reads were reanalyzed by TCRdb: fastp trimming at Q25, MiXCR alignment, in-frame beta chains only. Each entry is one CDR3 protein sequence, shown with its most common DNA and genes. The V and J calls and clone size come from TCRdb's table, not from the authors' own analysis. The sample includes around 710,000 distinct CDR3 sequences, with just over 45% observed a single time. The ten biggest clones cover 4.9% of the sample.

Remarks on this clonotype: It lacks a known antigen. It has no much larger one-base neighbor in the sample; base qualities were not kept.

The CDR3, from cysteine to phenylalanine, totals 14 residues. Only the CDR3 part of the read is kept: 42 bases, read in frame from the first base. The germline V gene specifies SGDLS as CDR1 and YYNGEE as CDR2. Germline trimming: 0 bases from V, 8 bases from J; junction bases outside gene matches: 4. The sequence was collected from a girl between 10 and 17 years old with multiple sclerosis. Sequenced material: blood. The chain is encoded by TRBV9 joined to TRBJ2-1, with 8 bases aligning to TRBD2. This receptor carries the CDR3 CASSVGGGSDEQFF. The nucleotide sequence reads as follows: TGTGCCAGCAGCGTAGGCGGGGGGAGTGATGAGCAGTTCTTC.